This TCR beta chain was retrieved from a study of glioma-infiltrating T cells. Across the whole study: Low-grade gliomas were grade II; glioblastomas were grade IV at initial diagnosis. Whole-study findings and limits: Signature shared blood CDR3 motifs were enriched in low-divergence and depleted in high-divergence patients.

The iRepertoire nested amplicon-rescue multiplex PCR amplified TCR alpha and beta CDR3s from RNA. TCRdb re-analysed the multiplex PCR reads in MiXCR, keeping a single row per CDR3 protein. Of more than 350,000 distinct CDR3 sequences listed, 41% are singletons. In regard to this clonotype: What it binds is unknown. A read error may account for a junction end that differs from germline.

The CDR3 is 14 amino acids. CDR1 is SQVTM, CDR2 ANQGSEA, per germline. This chain links TRBV29-1 with TRBJ1-1, with unresolved D. The sample consisted of glioma tissue, nonneoplastic brain tissue, or PBMCs (not recorded which). This TCR came from a human donor with low-grade glioma or glioblastoma, undergoing nonglioma brain surgery, or in good health (not recorded which). The CDR3 is CSVEGATLNAEDFF. CDR3 DNA sequence: TGCAGCGTTGAGGGCGCCACCCTGAACGCTGAAGATTTCTTT.